A selection of T cell receptor beta chains follows, all from one sample in a study of shared clonotypes between healthy human individuals. Generated by immunoSEQ multiplex PCR, the TCRdb table keeps only in-frame clones and is missing some. The sample lists about 2.2 million clones, just over 90% occurring once. Sample: naive CD8+ T cells from PBMCs. The source is a man in his late teens or twenties in good health. Some clones in this sample may be carry-over from other donors' samples. CDR3s include the opening cysteine and the closing phenylalanine or tryptophan. A D gene is named only where the DNA matches it firmly. Clone size, where shown, is once, few, many, or a class for clones that have expanded.

size,V,J,D,CDR3,DNA
-,TRBV5-6,TRBJ2-7,-,CASTKGGFYEQYF,TGTGCCAGCACGAAGGGGGGGTTCTACGAGCAGTACTTC
-,TRBV27,TRBJ2-7,-,CASSQSAGQYFYEQYF,TGTGCCAGCAGTCAAAGCGCGGGACAGTACTTCTACGAGCAGTACTTC
once,TRBV28,TRBJ2-2,-,CASSFSYQTGELFF,TGTGCCAGCAGTTTCAGCTATCAAACCGGGGAGCTGTTTTTT
-,TRBV21-1,TRBJ1-1,-,CASSKVSRAPVNTEAFF,TGTGCCAGCAGCAAAGTGAGTAGGGCTCCAGTGAACACTGAAGCTTTCTTT
-,TRBV9,TRBJ1-1,-,CASSMGSNTEAFF,TGTGCCAGCAGCATGGGCAGCAACACTGAAGCTTTCTTT
-,TRBV15,TRBJ2-3,TRBD2,CATSRGLAAGGDTQYF,TGTGCCACCAGCAGAGGTCTAGCGGCTGGGGGAGATACGCAGTATTTT
-,TRBV28,TRBJ1-1,-,CASTLRGSTEAFF,TGTGCCAGCACTTTACGGGGGTCCACTGAAGCTTTCTTT
-,TRBV28,TRBJ2-7,-,CASSLAGSFSYEQYF,TGTGCCAGCAGTTTAGCAGGCTCCTTTTCCTACGAGCAGTACTTC
-,TRBV5-4,TRBJ1-1,-,CANPLRPALNTEAFF,TGTGCCAACCCCCTAAGGCCTGCCTTGAACACTGAAGCTTTCTTT
-,TRBV7-8,TRBJ1-2,-,CASTPSPDYGYTF,TGTGCCAGCACCCCCTCCCCGGACTATGGCTACACCTTC
-,TRBV7-2,TRBJ2-2,-,CASSFGPSTTGELFF,TGTGCCAGCAGCTTCGGACCCAGTACCACCGGGGAGCTGTTTTTT
-,TRBV7-9,TRBJ2-1,TRBD2,CASSFPPTSDHNEQFF,TGTGCCAGCAGCTTTCCCCCGACTAGCGACCACAATGAGCAGTTCTTC
-,TRBV27,TRBJ2-2,TRBD2,CASSLRLAGNTGELFF,TGTGCCAGCAGTTTAAGACTAGCGGGGAACACCGGGGAGCTGTTTTTT
-,TRBV27,TRBJ2-7,-,CASSLRGSPVPYEQYF,TGTGCCAGCAGTTTAAGGGGGAGTCCTGTTCCCTACGAGCAGTACTTC
-,TRBV5-1,TRBJ1-5,-,CASSLYSNQPQHF,TGCGCCAGCAGCTTATATAGCAATCAGCCCCAGCATTTT
few,TRBV6-1,TRBJ1-1,-,CASSDAGAEAFF,TGTGCCAGCAGTGACGCAGGAGCGGAAGCTTTCTTT
-,TRBV5-1,TRBJ1-1,-,CASSLGTLNTEAFF,TGCGCCAGCAGCCTCGGGACACTGAACACTGAAGCTTTCTTT
-,TRBV7-9,TRBJ2-1,-,CASSLSPLIGSYNEQFF,TGTGCCAGCAGCTTAAGCCCCCTTATCGGGTCCTACAATGAGCAGTTCTTC
-,TRBV5-1,TRBJ2-5,TRBD2,CASRLGTNDETQYF,TGCGCCAGCAGGTTGGGGACTAATGATGAGACCCAGTACTTC
-,TRBV4-1,TRBJ2-7,-,CASSQDGSSYEQYF,TGCGCCAGCAGCCAAGATGGGTCGTCCTACGAGCAGTACTTC
-,TRBV2,TRBJ2-7,-,CASSEGPEYQAVYEQYF,TGTGCCAGCAGTGAAGGGCCCGAGTATCAGGCTGTCTACGAGCAGTACTTC
-,TRBV4-1,TRBJ2-7,-,CASSQVETYEQYF,TGCGCCAGCAGCCAAGTTGAAACCTACGAGCAGTACTTC
-,TRBV5-4,TRBJ2-7,TRBD1,CASSSDRGYEQYF,TGTGCCAGCAGCTCTGACAGGGGCTACGAGCAGTACTTC
-,TRBV30,TRBJ1-4,-,CAWSVESRFNEKLFF,TGTGCCTGGAGTGTAGAATCCAGGTTTAATGAAAAACTGTTTTTT
once,TRBV5-1,TRBJ2-1,TRBD2,CASSFLSGSEYNEQFF,TGCGCCAGCAGCTTTCTTAGCGGGAGTGAGTACAATGAGCAGTTCTTC
-,TRBV27,TRBJ2-2,TRBD1,CASRPGTGNTGELFF,TGTGCCAGCAGACCCGGGACAGGGAACACCGGGGAGCTGTTTTTT
-,TRBV6-6,TRBJ2-5,TRBD2,CASSGLAGGKETQYF,TGTGCCAGCAGTGGCCTAGCGGGAGGAAAAGAGACCCAGTACTTC
-,TRBV11-2,TRBJ2-2,TRBD1,CASSLDRGQGSGELFF,TGTGCCAGCAGCTTAGATAGAGGACAGGGATCCGGGGAGCTGTTTTTT
few,TRBV10-1,TRBJ1-1,-,CASSESRTGAFF,TGCGCCAGCAGTGAGTCGCGTACGGGAGCTTTCTTT
-,TRBV27,TRBJ2-3,-,CASRPRGRPDTQYF,TGTGCCAGCAGACCCCGGGGGCGCCCAGATACGCAGTATTTT
-,TRBV13,TRBJ1-1,-,CASSLTALNTEAFF,TGTGCCAGCAGCTTAACTGCCCTGAACACTGAAGCTTTCTTT
-,TRBV28,TRBJ1-5,-,CASSRPLVSRPTQHF,TGTGCCAGCAGTCGACCCCTGGTTTCCCGACCGACCCAGCATTTT
-,TRBV7-2,TRBJ2-3,-,CASSSPGSTDTQYF,TGTGCCAGCAGCTCCCCGGGTAGCACAGATACGCAGTATTTT
-,TRBV27,TRBJ1-1,-,CASSLEARVHTEAFF,TGTGCCAGCAGCTTAGAGGCCAGGGTTCACACTGAAGCTTTCTTT
-,TRBV6-5,TRBJ2-2,TRBD2,CASRVAGGNTGELFF,TGTGCCAGCAGAGTAGCGGGAGGAAACACCGGGGAGCTGTTTTTT
once,TRBV5-6,TRBJ1-5,-,CASSLTGRDLHF,TGTGCCAGCAGCTTGACAGGCCGTGACCTGCATTTT